This T cell receptor beta chain emerged from a study of Ad26.COV2.S vaccination and SARS-CoV-2 variants. Study outcomes and limitations: Those who received the vaccine showed greater spike-specific TCR breadth than those given placebo. Breadth and depth estimates from TCRs may understate total T cell responses. Substantial breadth in spike-specific CD8+ and CD4+ T cell responses was reportedly seen after vaccination.

Treatment of the sample: some 20 received Ad26.COV2.S at low or high dose, single or two shots; about 5 received placebo; per-sample allocation not given. Material that was analyzed had been drawn on day 63 after the first vaccine or placebo injection. An Ad26 vector carrying the Wuhan-strain SARS-CoV-2 spike served as the vaccine. Libraries were prepared by immunoSEQ multiplex PCR; TCRdb keeps only in-frame clonotypes and omits some of them. This table has under 400,000 clones, 87% appearing once. The germline CDR1 and CDR2 sequences are SGHTA and FQGTGA. Trimming cost V 8 bases and J 6 bases; bases outside gene matches: 6. The CDR3 is 14 amino acids. About this clone itself: The antigen is not known.

The J gene is TRBJ2-1, the V gene TRBV7-3; TRBD2 aligns across 11 bases. The sequencing used peripheral blood, collected in a trial of Ad26.COV2.S vaccine versus placebo. The source of this sequence is a person aged 18-60 years who received the Ad26.COV2.S COVID-19 vaccine or a placebo. The CDR3 spells CASSLAGETNEQFF. The CDR3 DNA follows: TGTGCCAGCTCACTAGCGGGGGAGACCAATGAGCAGTTCTTC.